The T cell receptor beta chain described here comes from a study of shared clonotypes between healthy human individuals. The germline V and J ends were trimmed by 8 bases and 5 bases, with 13 bases remaining between them. From germline, CDR1 is MNHNS and CDR2 SASEGT. The CDR3 has 13 amino acids. TCRdb keeps only in-frame clones here, not all; method: immunoSEQ multiplex PCR. The data show hundreds of thousands of clones, 85% to 95% seen once. Naive CD8 isolation took CD45RO-negative cells positively selected for CCR7 and excluded terminally differentiated effector memory CD45RA+ cells. The origin of this receptor is a woman aged 30 to 39 in good health. The sequenced material came from naive CD8+ T cells sorted from blood. The V and J genes are TRBV6-1 and TRBJ2-1; either TRBD1 or TRBD2 may supply D (5 bases each). CDR3 residues: CASVGPMNNEQFF. For the CDR3, the DNA is TGTGCCAGCGTGGGACCAATGAACAATGAGCAGTTCTTC.